These T cell receptor beta chains were read from a single sample in a study of cytomegalovirus exposure and HLA in healthy donors. Assay: immunoSEQ multiplex PCR; the TCRdb copy retains only in-frame clones and omits some. The sample shows 150,000 to 200,000 clones, almost 85% of them seen only once. The sample taken for sequencing was PBMCs. The source of these receptors is a woman between 45 and 60 years old in good health and CMV-seronegative. CDR3s include the opening cysteine and the closing phenylalanine or tryptophan. D genes are given only for firm matches. Size values are once, few and many counts, or a class for expanded clones, and some rows have none.

TRBJ1-1 | . | . | TRBV18 | CASSPSSTNTEAFF | TGTGCCAGCTCACCCTCAAGTACAAACACTGAAGCTTTCTTT
TRBJ1-5 | . | . | TRBV5-1 | CASSQTGYNQPQHF | TGCGCCAGCAGCCAGACAGGATACAATCAGCCCCAGCATTTT
TRBJ1-2 | TRBD1 | . | TRBV18 | CASSPPVDRRGGYTF | TGTGCCAGCTCACCACCGGTGGACAGGAGAGGTGGCTACACCTTC
TRBJ2-7 | . | . | TRBV6-4 | CASERWGRPYEQYF | TGTGCCAGTGAGAGGTGGGGGCGGCCCTACGAGCAGTACTTC
TRBJ2-1 | TRBD2 | . | TRBV28 | CASSLSVGTSRRGVYNEQFF | TGTGCCAGCAGTTTATCAGTAGGGACTAGTCGTCGGGGGGTATACAATGAGCAGTTCTTC
TRBJ2-7 | TRBD2 | . | TRBV4-3 | CASSQAGTSGYEQYF | TGCGCCAGCAGCCAGGCCGGGACTAGCGGATACGAGCAGTACTTC
TRBJ1-1 | . | few | TRBV27 | CASSLWSGRPTEAFF | TGTGCCAGCAGTTTATGGAGCGGCCGACCCACTGAAGCTTTCTTT
TRBJ1-3 | TRBD1 | . | TRBV11-2 | CASSSGQGMYLNTIYF | TGTGCCAGCAGCTCGGGACAGGGGATGTATTTGAACACCATATATTTT
TRBJ2-1 | TRBD2 | . | TRBV15 | CATSRDYGASGSYNEQFF | TGTGCCACCAGCAGAGATTACGGAGCTAGCGGATCCTACAATGAGCAGTTCTTC
TRBJ2-4 | TRBD2 | . | TRBV30 | CAWSILAGLKNIQYF | TGTGCCTGGAGTATACTAGCGGGACTTAAAAACATTCAGTACTTC
TRBJ2-3 | . | . | TRBV7-2 | CASSYTTGLKADTQYF | TGTGCCAGCAGCTACACCACAGGGTTAAAAGCAGATACGCAGTATTTT
TRBJ2-5 | . | once | TRBV11-2 | CASSLVPGGETQYF | TGTGCCAGCAGCTTAGTTCCGGGCGGGGAGACCCAGTACTTC
TRBJ2-2 | . | . | TRBV12-5 | CASGAGTTNTGELFF | TGTGCTAGTGGTGCCGGGACAACGAACACCGGGGAGCTGTTTTTT
TRBJ2-4 | TRBD1 | . | TRBV27 | CASSNHRGMSKNIQYF | TGTGCCAGCAGCAATCACAGGGGGATGTCCAAAAACATTCAGTACTTC
TRBJ2-3 | . | few | TRBV7-2 | CASSFVDSGTDTQYF | TGTGCCAGCAGCTTTGTAGATTCGGGCACAGATACGCAGTATTTT
TRBJ1-1 | . | . | TRBV28 | CASSAPGGTEAFF | TGTGCCAGCAGTGCCCCGGGGGGTACTGAAGCTTTCTTT
TRBJ2-1 | TRBD1 | . | TRBV4-3 | CASSQFDRDRTNEQFF | TGCGCCAGCAGCCAATTTGACAGGGATAGAACCAATGAGCAGTTCTTC
TRBJ1-2 | . | . | TRBV28 | CASSLGGGYGYTF | TGTGCCAGCAGTTTAGGGGGGGGATATGGCTACACCTTC
TRBJ1-2 | . | . | TRBV19 | CASSVQGPPYGYTF | TGTGCCAGTAGTGTACAGGGTCCTCCCTATGGCTACACCTTC
TRBJ2-3 | TRBD1 | . | TRBV9 | CASSVQGGTDTQYF | TGTGCCAGCAGCGTACAGGGGGGCACAGATACGCAGTATTTT
TRBJ2-2 | TRBD2 | . | TRBV28 | CASSLVAGDTGELFF | TGTGCCAGCAGTTTAGTAGCGGGGGATACCGGGGAGCTGTTTTTT
TRBJ1-4 | . | few | TRBV7-2 | CASSSHGGVGEKLFF | TGTGCCAGCAGCTCCCATGGGGGGGTGGGAGAAAAACTGTTTTTT
TRBJ2-2 | TRBD1 | . | TRBV5-1 | CASSGQGRHTGELFF | TGCGCCAGCAGCGGACAGGGGCGGCACACCGGGGAGCTGTTTTTT
TRBJ1-2 | . | . | TRBV18 | CASSPGENYGYTF | TGTGCCAGCTCACCTGGGGAGAACTATGGCTACACCTTC
TRBJ1-2 | . | . | TRBV5-6 | CASSLRRKNYGYTF | TGTGCCAGCAGCTTGCGGCGGAAGAACTATGGCTACACCTTC
TRBJ2-3 | . | few | TRBV4-1 | CASSNRVPYTDTQYF | TGCGCCAGCAGCAACAGGGTTCCCTACACAGATACGCAGTATTTT
TRBJ1-1 | . | . | TRBV7-3 | CASSPRRENEAFF | TGTGCCAGCAGCCCGCGAAGAGAGAATGAAGCTTTCTTT
TRBJ1-5 | . | . | TRBV6-1 | CASSIRGAQQPQHF | TGTGCCAGCAGTATTCGGGGGGCTCAGCAGCCCCAGCATTTT
TRBJ2-1 | . | . | TRBV11-1 | CASSLSMAGPENEQFF | TGTGCCAGCAGCCTAAGTATGGCGGGACCCGAGAATGAGCAGTTCTTC
TRBJ2-7 | . | . | TRBV28 | CASSLLSSPYEQYF | TGTGCCAGCAGTTTATTGAGTAGTCCCTACGAGCAGTACTTC
TRBJ1-1 | . | . | TRBV29-1 | CSAQLRESDTEAFF | TGCAGCGCCCAATTAAGAGAGTCCGACACTGAAGCTTTCTTT
TRBJ1-2 | . | . | TRBV6-5 | CASSYSTGNYGYTF | TGTGCCAGCAGTTACTCAACAGGAAACTATGGCTACACCTTC
TRBJ1-5 | TRBD1 | . | TRBV28 | CASGARDRLGQPQHF | TGTGCCAGCGGAGCCCGGGACAGGCTTGGACAGCCCCAGCATTTT
TRBJ2-7 | TRBD1 | . | TRBV10-1 | CASSYTGGYEQYF | TGCGCCAGCAGTTACACAGGGGGCTACGAGCAGTACTTC
TRBJ2-1 | TRBD2 | . | TRBV6-5 | CASSSGLAGYNEQFF | TGTGCCAGCAGTTCGGGACTAGCGGGATACAATGAGCAGTTCTTC